The next 15 T cell receptor beta chains were all read from a single sample in a study of T-cell memory formation after mild COVID-19 (dated by TCRdb to the early 2020s). The receptor library was made with 5' RACE. The data were produced on an Illumina NovaSeq 6000. TCRdb reprocessed the public reads (quality trimming at Q25 with fastp, clone calling with MiXCR) and kept in-frame beta chains. Each record represents a unique CDR3 protein, reported with the most common genes and DNA among its rows. The sample records hundreds of thousands of distinct CDR3 sequences, 23% of which are singletons. The ten largest clones capture about an eighth of the sample. The sequencing input was PBMCs or a T cell subset sorted from them (not recorded which). These receptors all stem from an adult woman who had mild COVID-19 (a few samples of this study predate the infection). The sample titles of this study are shuffled in the database, so cell type and time point are left out; the donor was told from shared clones.

This clonotype has more than one count but fewer than ten. The chain couples TRBV5-6 to TRBJ2-5; 9 bases align to TRBD2. Germline CDR1 reads SGHDT; CDR2 reads YYEEEE. This CDR3 is 17 amino acids long. The junction had 8 bases not matched to a gene; V was cut back by 0 bases and J by 2 bases. Here the CDR3 reads CASSLEFTSGPQETQYF. CDR3 nucleotides: TGTGCCAGCAGCTTGGAGTTCACTAGCGGGCCTCAAGAGACCCAGTACTTC.

The chain carries TRBV11-1 and TRBJ2-6, with D perhaps matching TRBD1 (5 bases). V was pared by 5 bases and J by 2 bases, with 22 bases between. Germline CDR1 is SGHAT and CDR2 is FQDESV (reference sequence). CDR3 length equals 19 residues. CDR3 coding DNA: TGTGCCAGCAGCCCAACTTATGGCAGGGTGGTGACTGGGGCCAACGTCCTGACTTTC. This translates into CASSPTYGRVVTGANVLTF.

The chain links TRBV4-1 to TRBJ2-1, with no clear D. This CDR3 is 12 amino acids long. V lost 4 bases, J lost 8 bases, and 9 bases lay in between. CDR1 is MGHRA, CDR2 YSYEKL, per germline. The CDR3 DNA is TGCGCCAGCAGCCGAGGAGTCGATGAGCAGTTCTTC. Translation: CASSRGVDEQFF.

This clonotype was observed a handful of times. V gene TRBV12-3 or TRBV12-4 combines with J gene TRBJ1-2, with a weak D call TRBD1 (5 bases). The CDR3 covers 14 residues. V was clipped by 3 bases and J by 6 bases, with 14 bases between them. For the CDR3, the DNA is TGTGCCAGCAGTTTTCTGGGACCCTGGGATGGCTACACCTTC. Translation gives CASSFLGPWDGYTF.

This clonotype was picked up a small number of times. This chain links TRBV6-1 with TRBJ1-1; 8 bases map to TRBD1. Germline V gives CDR1 MNHNS, CDR2 SASEGT. V was clipped by 3 bases and J by 0 bases; unmatched bases: 3. CDR3 size: 15 residues. The CDR3 nucleotides read TGTGCCAGCAGTGAGGGCAGGGGGCTGAACACTGAAGCTTTCTTT. This sequence encodes CASSEGRGLNTEAFF.

This sequence joins TRBV12-3 or TRBV12-4 and TRBJ1-1; 8 nucleotides agree with TRBD1. Trimming at V came to 5 bases and at J to 0 bases, leaving 5 bases not matched to a gene. This CDR3 has 15 amino acids. The CDR3 spells CASSPGDRLNTEAFF. The CDR3 region has the DNA TGTGCCAGCAGTCCGGGGGACAGGTTGAACACTGAAGCTTTCTTT.

This clonotype was detected only a few times. The chain links TRBV7-9 to TRBJ2-3; the match to TRBD2 covers 10 bases. The CDR3 is 15 residues long. The V gene end was trimmed by 4 bases and the J gene end by 7 bases; junction bases not matched to a gene: 8. Germline V gives CDR1 SEHNR, CDR2 FQNEAQ (reference sequence). CDR3 region: CASSYTSGARNTQYF. CDR3 sequence (DNA): TGTGCCAGCAGCTACACTAGCGGGGCAAGAAATACGCAGTATTTT.

This sequence joins TRBV5-6 and TRBJ2-7; D gene unclear. Trimming cost V 2 bases and J 7 bases, with 10 bases left between them. The CDR3 extends over 12 amino acids. The germline V gene encodes CDR1 SGHDT and CDR2 YYEEEE. This CDR3 reads CASSFGRAEQYF. The CDR3 DNA follows: TGTGCCAGCAGCTTCGGACGGGCGGAGCAGTACTTC.

The chain carries TRBV9 and TRBJ1-6; TRBD1 is a possible D gene (5 bases). Trimming removed 3 bases from V and 0 bases from J, with 16 bases in between. The CDR3 spans 18 residues. Germline V gene lookup returns CDR1 SGDLS and CDR2 YYNGEE. The CDR3 DNA reads TGTGCCAGCAGCGAAACTGACAACCAGGGCTCCTATAATTCACCCCTCCACTTT. Protein: CASSETDNQGSYNSPLHF.

This clonotype appeared a few times. The chain carries TRBV3-1 and TRBJ1-1; no reliable D call. V was clipped by 1 base and J by 7 bases, with 4 bases between them. The CDR3 runs 11 residues. Per germline, CDR1 LGHDT and CDR2 YNNKEL (reference sequence). The CDR3 loop is CASSQVSEAFF. CDR3 in DNA: TGTGCCAGCAGCCAAGTTAGTGAAGCTTTCTTT.

The gene calls are TRBV6-2 or TRBV6-3 and TRBJ2-1, with D maybe TRBD2 (5 bases). V lost 5 bases and J lost 0, with 11 bases in between. This CDR3 spans 15 amino acids. Germline V gene data show CDR1 as MNHEY and CDR2 as SVGEGT. The CDR3 is CASSDPTSSYNEQFF. In DNA, the CDR3 is TGTGCCAGCAGTGACCCTACTAGCTCCTACAATGAGCAGTTCTTC.

V gene TRBV19 combines with J gene TRBJ2-2; D might be TRBD2 (5 bases). Germline V gene lookup returns CDR1 LNHDA and CDR2 SQIVND (reference sequence). Trimming cost V 10 bases and J 1 base, with 19 bases left between them. The CDR3 spans 16 residues. This CDR3 reads CATYLSGRGNTGELFF. The CDR3, as DNA: TGTGCCACCTATCTATCGGGCCGGGGGAACACCGGGGAGCTGTTTTTT. The full variable domain, its missing parts supplied by reference TRBV19 and TRBJ2-2, is DGGITQSPKYLFRKEGQNVTLSCEQNLNHDAMYWYRQDPGQGLRLIYYSQIVNDFQKGDIAEGYSVSREKKESFPLTVTSAQKNPTAFYLCATYLSGRGNTGELFFGEGSRLTVL.

This clonotype was counted only a few times. The genes are TRBV12-3 or TRBV12-4 and TRBJ2-5; 12 bases are shared with TRBD2. V was pared by 6 bases and J by 5 bases, with 10 bases of the junction left unmatched. The CDR3 runs to 16 residues. The chain's CDR3 is CASRTGLAGTGETQYF. The CDR3 DNA follows: TGTGCCAGCAGGACCGGACTAGCGGGAACCGGGGAGACCCAGTACTTC.

The sample holds many counts of this clonotype. This rearrangement joins TRBV5-1 to TRBJ1-4; 8 nucleotides match TRBD1. This CDR3 region has 13 residues. With 0 bases clipped from V and 10 bases from J, the junction kept 2 bases outside the gene matches. CDR1 and CDR2 (germline): SGHRS, YFSETQ. CDR3 in amino acids: CASSLGDRGKLFF. Here the CDR3 DNA reads TGCGCCAGCAGCTTGGGCGACAGGGGAAAACTGTTTTTT.

The rearrangement uses TRBV14 and TRBJ2-7, with 10 bases identical to TRBD1. CDR1 SGHDN and CDR2 FVKESK come from the germline V gene. CDR3 length: 13 residues. V was pared by 6 bases and J by 4 bases, with 3 bases of the junction left unmatched. The CDR3: CASRRDRGYEQYF. Here the CDR3 DNA reads TGTGCCAGCAGACGGGACAGGGGATACGAGCAGTACTTC.